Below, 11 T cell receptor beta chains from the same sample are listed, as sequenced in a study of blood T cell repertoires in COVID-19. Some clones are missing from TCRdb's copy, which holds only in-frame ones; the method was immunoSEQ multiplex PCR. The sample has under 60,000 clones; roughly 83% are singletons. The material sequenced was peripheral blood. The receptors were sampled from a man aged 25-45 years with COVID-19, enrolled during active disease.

CDR3 sequence (DNA): TGTGCCAGCAGCCTCAGCTCCTACGAGCAGTACTTC. It translates to CASSLSSYEQYF. This rearrangement joins TRBV28 to TRBJ2-7, with unresolved D. Germline values: CDR1 MDHEN, CDR2 SYDVKM. This CDR3 comprises 12 residues. Trimming pared 6 bases from V and 0 bases from J, leaving 6 bases between.

CDR3 amino acids: CASSFSGHSTDTQYF. CDR3 bases: TGCGCCAGCAGCTTCTCGGGACATAGCACAGATACGCAGTATTTT. The chain is built from TRBV5-1 and TRBJ2-3; TRBD1 might be the D (6 bases). With 2 bases removed from V and 0 bases from J, the gap between germline ends came to 10 bases. CDR1 is SGHRS and CDR2 is YFSETQ in the germline V gene. The CDR3 length is 15 residues. The full variable domain, in which reference TRBV5-1 and TRBJ2-3 provide the parts outside the CDR3, is KAGVTQTPRYLIKTRGQQVTLSCSPISGHRSVSWYQQTPGQGLQFLFEYFSETQRNKGNFPGRFSGRQFSNSRSEMNVSTLELGDSALYLCASSFSGHSTDTQYFGPGTRLTVL.

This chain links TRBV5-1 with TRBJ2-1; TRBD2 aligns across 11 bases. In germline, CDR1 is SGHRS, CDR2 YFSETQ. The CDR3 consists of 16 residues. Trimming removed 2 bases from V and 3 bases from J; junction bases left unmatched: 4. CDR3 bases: TGCGCCAGCAGCTTCCTTAGCGGGAGGGTCTACAATGAGCAGTTCTTC. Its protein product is CASSFLSGRVYNEQFF.

The CDR3 coding sequence is TGCGCCAGCAGCTTGACAGGGGGCAGATCTAATGAAAAACTGTTTTTT. Protein product: CASSLTGGRSNEKLFF. V gene TRBV5-1 combines with J gene TRBJ1-4; 9 nucleotides align to TRBD1. Germline CDR1 reads SGHRS; CDR2 reads YFSETQ. J lost 3 bases, V lost 1 base, and 4 bases had no gene match. The CDR3 contains 16 residues.

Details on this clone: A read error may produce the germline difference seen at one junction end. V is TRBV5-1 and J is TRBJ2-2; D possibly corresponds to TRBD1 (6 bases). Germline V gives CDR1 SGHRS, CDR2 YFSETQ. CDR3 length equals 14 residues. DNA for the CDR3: TGCGCCAGCAGCTTGGACAGTGGTTTAGGGGGGCTGTTTTTT. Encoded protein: CASSLDSGLGGLFF.

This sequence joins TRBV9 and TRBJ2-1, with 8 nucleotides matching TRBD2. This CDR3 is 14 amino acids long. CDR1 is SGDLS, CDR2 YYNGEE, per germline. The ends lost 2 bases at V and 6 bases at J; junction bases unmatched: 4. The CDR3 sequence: CASSVSSGLNEQFF. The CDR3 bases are TGTGCCAGCAGCGTGTCTAGCGGGCTCAATGAGCAGTTCTTC.

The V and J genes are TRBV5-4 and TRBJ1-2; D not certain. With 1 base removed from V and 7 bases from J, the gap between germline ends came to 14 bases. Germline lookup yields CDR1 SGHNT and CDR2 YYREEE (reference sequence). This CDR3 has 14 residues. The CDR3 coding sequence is TGTGCCAGCAGCTTGCGCCGGGAGCGGGGTGGCTACACCTTC. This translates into CASSLRRERGGYTF. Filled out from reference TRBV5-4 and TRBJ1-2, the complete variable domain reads ETGVTQSPTHLIKTRGQQVTLRCSSQSGHNTVSWYQQALGQGPQFIFQYYREEENGRGNFPPRFSGLQFPNYSSELNVNALELDDSALYLCASSLRRERGGYTFGSGTRLTVV.

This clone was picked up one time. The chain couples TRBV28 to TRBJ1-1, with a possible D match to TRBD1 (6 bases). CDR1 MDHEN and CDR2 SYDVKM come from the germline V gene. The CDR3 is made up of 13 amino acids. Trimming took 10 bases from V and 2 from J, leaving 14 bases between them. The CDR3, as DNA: TGTGCCACCGTCGGACAGTACAACACTGAAGCTTTCTTT. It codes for CATVGQYNTEAFF.

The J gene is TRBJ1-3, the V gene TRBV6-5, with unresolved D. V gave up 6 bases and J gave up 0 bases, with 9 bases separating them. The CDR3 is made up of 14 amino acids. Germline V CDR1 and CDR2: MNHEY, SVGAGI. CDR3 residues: CASRVSDSGNTIYF. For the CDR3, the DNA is TGTGCCAGCAGAGTTTCAGACTCTGGAAACACCATATATTTT.

The CDR3 sequence is CAAGDDTQYF. As DNA, the CDR3 is TGCGCGGCGGGAGACGATACGCAGTATTTT. The chain recombines TRBV29-1 with TRBJ2-3, with 7 bases aligning to TRBD2. CDR1 and CDR2 from the germline V gene are SQVTM and ANQGSEA. This CDR3 is built from 10 residues.

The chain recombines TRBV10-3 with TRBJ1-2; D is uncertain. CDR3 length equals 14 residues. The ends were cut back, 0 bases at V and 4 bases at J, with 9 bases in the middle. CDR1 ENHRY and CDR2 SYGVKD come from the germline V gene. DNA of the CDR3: TGTGCCATCAGTGAGTCTTGGGAGACCTATGGCTACACCTTC. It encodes CAISESWETYGYTF.